The sequence of this T cell receptor (beta chain) was determined in a study of beta chain features in type 1 diabetes. Study-wide results and caveats: Within each of all four CD4+ subsets, Type 1 diabetes patients had TCRB CDR3s that were moderately but significantly shorter.

Via the markers CD45RO/CCR7/CD25/CD127/CD95/CD27, stem cell-like memory, regulatory, central memory and naive CD4+ cells were sorted. cDNA synthesis used the whole RNA isolate, giving expressed TCRB sequences. Profiled with immunoSEQ multiplex PCR; TCRdb holds only in-frame clones, not every one. The repertoire consists of hundreds of thousands of clones, with around an eighth occurring once and the leading ten covering approximately 0.02%. As concerns this clone: What it recognizes is unknown.

The V end was cut by 11 bases, the J end by 1 base, with 8 bases between. The germline gives CDR1 SGHNT, CDR2 YENEEA. The CDR3 is made up of 11 amino acids. The clonotype originates from a man younger than 35 with type 1 diabetes. This rearrangement joins TRBV11-3 to TRBJ1-1, with D unresolved. Sample: naive CD4+ T cells from blood. CDR3 region: CAVRGNTEAFF. As DNA, the CDR3 is TGTGCCGTGCGGGGGAACACTGAAGCTTTCTTT.